This TCR beta chain was recovered during a study of OX40 agonist ivuxolimab in advanced cancers. Study information: Ivuxolimab, an antibody acting as an agonist of OX40 (CD134), was used to treat patients. Findings of the study overall: The study found among the lowest clonal expansion in partial responders at 0.1-3.0 mg/kg. There were, on average, more expanded clones in CD8+ T cells than in CD4+. With doses of 0.1 to 3.0 mg/kg, CD4+ and CD8+ blood T cells had undergone clonal expansion by week 6.

Libraries were prepared by immunoSEQ multiplex PCR; TCRdb keeps only in-frame clonotypes and omits some of them. Counted here are around 60,000 clones, approximately 90% occurring once; the ten biggest clones make up approximately 0.44%. The germline V gene encodes CDR1 LNHDA and CDR2 SQIVND (reference sequence). V gave up 5 bases and J gave up 1 base, with 11 bases separating them. This CDR3 is built from 14 residues. In regard to this clone: Its cognate antigen is unknown.

The sample was CD4+ or CD8+ T cells sorted from blood, taken in a trial of the OX40 agonist ivuxolimab. The source is an adult with an advanced solid tumor such as melanoma, head and neck, liver or kidney cancer. The V and J genes are TRBV19 and TRBJ1-1; D gene uncertain. Written as DNA, the CDR3 is TGTGCCAGTAGTTTTATGTCCGAGAACACTGAAGCTTTCTTT. This codes for CASSFMSENTEAFF.